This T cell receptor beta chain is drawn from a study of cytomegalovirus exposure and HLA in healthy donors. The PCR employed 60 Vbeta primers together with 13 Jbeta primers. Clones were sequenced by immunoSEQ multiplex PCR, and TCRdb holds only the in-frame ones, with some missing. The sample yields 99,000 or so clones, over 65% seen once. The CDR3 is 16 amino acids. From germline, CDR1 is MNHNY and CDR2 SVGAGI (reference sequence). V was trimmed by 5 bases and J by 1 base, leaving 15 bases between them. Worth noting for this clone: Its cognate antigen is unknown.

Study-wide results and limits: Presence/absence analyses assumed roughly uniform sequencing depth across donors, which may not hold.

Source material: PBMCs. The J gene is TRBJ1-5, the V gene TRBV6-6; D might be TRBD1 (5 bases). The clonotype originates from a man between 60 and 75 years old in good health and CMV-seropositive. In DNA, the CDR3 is TGTGCCAGCAGTCCCGGTCCCAAGGGGAGCAATCAGCCCCAGCATTTT. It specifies CASSPGPKGSNQPQHF.